The entry that follows covers one T cell receptor beta chain sequence. Antigen specificity is unknown. V lost 4 bases, J lost 6 bases, and 10 bases stayed unmatched. Per the germline V gene, CDR1 is SGHAT and CDR2 is FQNNGV. This CDR3 is built from 15 residues. The assay was run at survey level. The data were produced by immunoSEQ multiplex PCR, yet TCRdb's version contains in-frame clones alone and is incomplete. The sample has approximately 30,000 clones; about four fifths are singletons. These data belong to a study of STAT5B mutations in CD4+ large granular lymphocyte leukemia. Findings and caveats of the study: TRBV06-family usage was enriched in top patient clones (8/27) versus controls (2/35).

The source is a human donor in good health. This sequence joins TRBV11-2 and TRBJ1-2; TRBD1 matches at 8 bases. Source material: CD4+ T cells from blood buffy coats. The CDR3 region is CASSSTKDREDGYTF. CDR3 DNA sequence: TGTGCCAGCAGCTCAACAAAGGACAGGGAGGATGGCTACACCTTC.